This T cell receptor (beta chain) was recorded in a study of identical twins (dated by TCRdb to about 2016). General notes on the study: To test whether fetal clonotypes persist, the study used deep sequencing on TCR alpha and beta repertoires from monozygotic twins, unrelated adults of various ages, and cord blood. To rule out contamination, replicate twin experiments were performed at different times with different library preparation protocols.

The germline V gene (reference sequence) supplies CDR1 SEHNR and CDR2 FQNEAQ. Trimming leaves V shorter by 2 bases and J shorter by 4 bases, with the junction holding 5 bases beyond the gene matches. The CDR3 runs 15 residues from the cysteine to the phenylalanine. The retained sequence is limited to the CDR3, 45 bases, with the frame set at the first base. This clonotype was seen at least ten times. What antigen it recognizes has not been identified. Per-nucleotide qualities are absent, and no much larger clonotype sits a single base away. The investigation overall reported the following: Because the same donors could not be followed over many years, the conclusions depended on cross-sectional statistical analysis. Invariant T cells such as MAIT and iNKT could partly confound zero-insertion analyses, although diverse VJ usage argued against such confounding for most clonotypes. The excess sharing between twins in beta out-of-frame sequences was weaker because fewer shared sequences reduced the signal-to-noise ratio. Compared with coincidental sharing between unrelated individuals, out-of-frame TCR alpha sequences shared between twins had an excess of sequences with low generation probability. Fewer insertions were carried by abundant cord blood beta clonotypes, a similar but weaker trend appeared in young adult naive repertoires, and no such trend appeared in memory repertoires. Out-of-frame TCR alpha sharing in monozygotic twins was systematically underestimated by recombination models, whereas sharing between unrelated individuals was in agreement with the recombination models.

The library was produced with 5' RACE. The data were produced on an Illumina HiSeq 2000. Template switching introduced a universal primer binding site; the final cDNA contained a unique molecular identifier, enabling accurate counting of TCR cDNA molecules. First-strand cDNA for TCR alpha and beta chains was synthesized from specific primers in the conserved constant-segment region. To control for contamination, every cDNA library was double barcoded, receiving both a SMART-Mk sample barcode and Illumina barcodes. TruSeq adapter sequences, together with Illumina sample barcodes, were added in two successive PCR steps. The Illumina HiSeq platform was used with custom primers to sequence TCR alpha and beta cDNA libraries. The authors processed their data as follows. MiGEC was used to process raw reads and extract unique molecular identifiers, and MiXCR was used to find CDR3 positions. Recombination models were inferred per individual with the repgenHMM and IGoR tools using an EM algorithm. Shared clonotype analysis was performed with the tcR package in R, normalizing sharing by the product of cloneset sizes. Out-of-frame nonproductive sequences were analyzed to study raw recombination free of thymic and clonal selection effects. TCRdb reprocessed the public reads (quality trimming at Q25 with fastp, clone calling with MiXCR) and kept in-frame beta chains. Identical CDR3 protein sequences are pooled into one entry, listed with their most common genes and DNA. The V and J calls here are based on TCRdb, not the publication. Present in this sample are some 500,000 distinct CDR3 sequences, around a tenth of which were seen just once. Clones ranked in the top ten supply approximately 3% of the sample.

Every donor was a healthy Caucasian. The twin cohort consisted of three pairs of female monozygotic twins, all aged 18 to 29 years. Peripheral blood mononuclear cells were the source from which RNA for the TCR libraries was isolated. Separately, the same data were catalogued under a study of yellow fever vaccine responses in identical twins. The second paper states: According to the authors, in identical twins the way T cells responded to vaccination appeared partly convergent and partly personalized. In identical twins, the study followed T cell clones that responded to the vaccine with precision.

The sequence was obtained from a young woman in good health. The sample comprised PBMCs. The V gene is TRBV7-9 and the J gene is TRBJ2-7; 10 central nucleotides agree with TRBD1. The CDR3 protein is CASSLPGTGVYEQYF. The nucleotide sequence reads TGTGCCAGCAGCTTACCCGGGACAGGGGTGTACGAGCAGTACTTC. Where the CDR3 stops, the reference TRBV7-9 and TRBJ2-7 genes take over; the full variable domain is DTGVSQNPRHKITKRGQNVTFRCDPISEHNRLYWYRQTLGQGPEFLTYFQNEAQLEKSRLLSDRFSAERPKGSFSTLEIQRTEQGDSAMYLCASSLPGTGVYEQYFGPGTRLTVT.